A single sample is the source of the 10 T cell receptor beta chains below, sequenced in a study of blood T cell repertoires in COVID-19. Only in-frame clones appear in the TCRdb table, and some are missing; sequencing was by immunoSEQ multiplex PCR. This sample has fewer than 250,000 clones, with roughly 86% found just once. Sample: peripheral blood. The receptors here all came from a man aged 55 to 70 with acute or convalescent COVID-19.

With regard to this clone: This sample also contains other DNA sequences that code for the same CDR3. This chain connects TRBV27 to TRBJ2-7; tentatively, D is TRBD1 (5 bases). CDR3 length: 13 residues. V lost 6 bases and J lost 3, with 12 bases in between. Germline assignment: CDR1 MNHEY and CDR2 SMNVEV (reference sequence). Written as DNA, the CDR3 is TGTGCCAGCAGCCTTACAGGCGGCTACGAGCAGTACTTC. Translated: CASSLTGGYEQYF.

This chain links TRBV5-5 with TRBJ1-1, with TRBD1 identical over 10 bases. The CDR3 runs 15 residues. CDR1 is SGHKS, CDR2 YYEKEE, per germline (reference sequence). V trimming: 4 bases; J trimming: 3 bases; junction bases outside the gene matches: 6. As DNA, the CDR3 is TGTGCCAGCAGCCCCCACGGGACAGGGGACACTGAAGCTTTCTTT. Translated: CASSPHGTGDTEAFF. The variable domain in full, with the rest retrieved from reference TRBV5-5 and TRBJ1-1, is DAGVTQSPTHLIKTRGQQVTLRCSPISGHKSVSWYQQVLGQGPQFIFQYYEKEERGRGNFPDRFSARQFPNYSSELNVNALLLGDSALYLCASSPHGTGDTEAFFGQGTRLTVV.

This clone occurred once. The same CDR3 can be traced to other DNA sequences in this sample. The V call is TRBV5-1, the J call TRBJ1-1, with 7 bases identical to TRBD1. The CDR3 loop spans 14 amino acids. Germline loops: CDR1 SGHRS, CDR2 YFSETQ. The V and J ends lost 4 bases and 1 base, in that order; junction bases with no gene match: 4. The DNA for the CDR3 is TGCGCCAGCAGCAGGGGGCAAGGGAACACTGAAGCTTTCTTT. Its translation is CASSRGQGNTEAFF.

The rearrangement links TRBV28 to TRBJ1-1; 8 bases agree with TRBD1. The CDR3 has 13 residues. J was trimmed by 4 bases and V by 10 bases; bases with no gene match: 8. Germline CDR1 is MDHEN and CDR2 is SYDVKM. The CDR3 nucleotides read TGTGCCATTCGGACAGGGTATGGCACTGAAGCTTTCTTT. It specifies CAIRTGYGTEAFF.

The genes are TRBV7-9 and TRBJ2-2; 14 nucleotides align to TRBD2. V was clipped by 4 bases and J by 1 base; unmatched bases: 5. The length of the CDR3 is 18 residues. Germline CDR1 reads SEHNR; CDR2 reads FQNEAQ (reference sequence). The CDR3 region has the DNA TGTGCCAGCAGCTCTCGGACTAGCGGGGGGCAGAACACCGGGGAGCTGTTTTTT. This encodes CASSSRTSGGQNTGELFF. The complete variable domain, with remaining parts taken from reference TRBV7-9 and TRBJ2-2, reads DTGVSQNPRHKITKRGQNVTFRCDPISEHNRLYWYRQTLGQGPEFLTYFQNEAQLEKSRLLSDRFSAERPKGSFSTLEIQRTEQGDSAMYLCASSSRTSGGQNTGELFFGEGSRLTVL.

The V gene is TRBV7-2, the J gene TRBJ2-2, with D maybe TRBD1 (5 bases). Germline CDR1 and CDR2: SGHTA and FQGNSA. V was clipped by 7 bases and J by 8 bases, with 14 bases between them. The CDR3 sequence is 13 residues long. The DNA of the CDR3 is TGTGCCAGCAACCCAGGGAAGGAGGGGGAGCTGTTTTTT. Protein: CASNPGKEGELFF.

V usage is TRBV30 and J usage is TRBJ1-2; D is possibly TRBD1 (6 bases). The CDR3 is 12 residues long. Looked up from germline, CDR1 is GTSNPN and CDR2 is SVGIG (reference sequence). Trimming shortened V by 4 bases and J by 4 bases, and 10 bases separated the two germline ends. The CDR3 loop reads CAWTQGFYGYTF. The CDR3, as DNA: TGTGCCTGGACACAGGGTTTCTATGGCTACACCTTC.

This clone was detected a few times. The chain joins TRBV19 to TRBJ1-5; TRBD1 matches at 8 bases. Germline V CDR1 and CDR2: LNHDA, SQIVND (reference sequence). V dropped 7 bases and J dropped 4; count of bases not matched to a gene: 6. The CDR3 consists of 14 residues. CDR3 DNA: TGTGCCAGTAATGACAGGGGTGGTAATCAGCCCCAGCATTTT. Its translation is CASNDRGGNQPQHF.

The rearrangement joins TRBV6-5 to TRBJ1-2; D is perhaps TRBD1 (6 bases). The CDR3 sequence is 12 residues long. Trimming left V 4 bases short and J 5 bases short, with 8 bases between. Germline values: CDR1 MNHEY, CDR2 SVGAGI. The CDR3 DNA is TGTGCCAGCAGTTCGGGACATTATGGCTACACCTTC. Amino acid sequence: CASSSGHYGYTF.

This chain uses TRBV5-8 with TRBJ2-7; 8 nucleotides line up with TRBD1. V lost 4 bases to trimming and J lost 0 bases; unmatched junction nucleotides: 6. CDR1 is SGHTS and CDR2 is YDEGEE in the germline V gene. The CDR3 extends over 15 amino acids. The CDR3: CASSQQGEISYEQYF. The CDR3 nucleotides are TGTGCCAGCAGCCAACAGGGGGAGATCTCCTACGAGCAGTACTTC.